A single sample gave rise to the 14 T cell receptor beta chains below, sequenced in a study of cytomegalovirus exposure and HLA in healthy donors. In the PCR, 60 Vbeta and 13 Jbeta primers were used. Data came from immunoSEQ multiplex PCR; TCRdb stores just in-frame clones and leaves some out. Found here are about 160,000 clones, 65% to 80% of them singletons; the top ten hold around 3%. The sample taken for sequencing was PBMCs. These receptor sequences come from a woman in her forties or fifties in good health and CMV-seropositive.

This clone appeared a few times. J is TRBJ2-3 and V is TRBV27, with a possible D match to TRBD2 (6 bases). CDR1 and CDR2 (germline): MNHEY, SMNVEV (reference sequence). V lost 3 bases, J lost 0 bases, and 10 bases lay in between. The CDR3 contains 15 residues. The CDR3 sequence is CASSFGGVSTDTQYF. CDR3 nucleotide sequence: TGTGCCAGCAGTTTCGGAGGGGTTAGCACAGATACGCAGTATTTT.

This chain links TRBV6-5 with TRBJ1-4; no definite D call. V was pared by 5 bases and J by 9 bases, with 13 bases between. CDR1 and CDR2 (germline): MNHEY, SVGAGI. The CDR3 has 13 residues. CDR3 amino acids: CASSVERWKKLFF. The DNA for the CDR3 is TGTGCCAGCAGTGTAGAGAGGTGGAAAAAACTGTTTTTT.

Only one count was recorded for this clone. The chain links TRBV11-2 to TRBJ2-3; the match to TRBD2 covers 7 bases. The V gene's germline CDR1 is SGHAT and CDR2 FQNNGV. V lost 6 bases and J lost 6; bases outside the gene matches: 15. There are 16 residues in the CDR3. The chain's CDR3 is CASSFGTPGGSDTQYF. CDR3 DNA: TGTGCCAGCAGTTTTGGGACTCCGGGGGGATCCGATACGCAGTATTTT.

The chain has TRBV6-1 and TRBJ2-2, with 7 bases that match TRBD1. The ends lost 2 bases at V and 7 bases at J; junction bases unmatched: 7. This CDR3 spans 15 amino acids. Germline V gives CDR1 MNHNS, CDR2 SASEGT. CDR3 sequence (DNA): TGTGCCAGCAGTGAAAGGGGGCTGACGGGCGGGGAGCTGTTTTTT. This encodes CASSERGLTGGELFF.

The chain employs TRBV7-9 and TRBJ1-6; D gene ambiguous. Per the germline V gene, CDR1 is SEHNR and CDR2 is FQNEAQ (reference sequence). The CDR3 runs 17 residues. V gave up 6 bases and J gave up 0 bases, with 15 bases separating them. CDR3 in DNA: TGTGCCAGCAGTCCCTTCCCCCGGAGCTCCTATAATTCACCCCTCCACTTT. Translated, it gives CASSPFPRSSYNSPLHF.

There are a few counts of this clone. The V and J genes are TRBV6-5 and TRBJ1-1; no reliable D call. CDR1 and CDR2 from the germline V gene are MNHEY and SVGAGI. The CDR3 has 13 residues. V lost 2 bases, J lost 8 bases, and 12 bases lay in between. The CDR3 DNA sequence: TGTGCCAGCAGTTACGAACGGGGAAACGAAGCTTTCTTT. This gives the protein CASSYERGNEAFF.

J is TRBJ1-1 and V is TRBV7-9; maybe TRBD1 (6 bases). V was pared by 6 bases and J by 3 bases, with 14 bases between. CDR1 is SEHNR and CDR2 is FQNEAQ in the germline V gene (reference sequence). The CDR3 length is 14 residues. DNA of the CDR3: TGTGCCAGCAGGGGGACACAGATTCACACTGAAGCTTTCTTT. Its translation is CASRGTQIHTEAFF.

The rearrangement uses TRBV4-1 and TRBJ2-7, with 10 bases fitting TRBD1. The germline CDR1 and CDR2 sequences are MGHRA and YSYEKL. The CDR3 has 16 residues. The ends lost 2 bases at V and 2 bases at J; junction bases unmatched: 6. The CDR3 nucleotides are TGCGCCAGCAGCCAAAGGGAGACAGGGGGCACCTACGAGCAGTACTTC. This encodes CASSQRETGGTYEQYF.

The gene calls are TRBV19 and TRBJ1-6; D is unclear. Germline loops: CDR1 LNHDA, CDR2 SQIVND (reference sequence). There are 15 residues in the CDR3. The V gene lost 8 bases and the J gene lost 0 bases, with 11 bases spanning the gap. CDR3 nucleotides: TGTGCCAGTCGGACTGCGAGCTCCTATAATTCACCCCTCCACTTT. This codes for CASRTASSYNSPLHF.

The chain joins TRBV19 to TRBJ1-5; 10 bases align to TRBD1. The CDR3 contains 15 residues. J gave up 5 bases and V 1 base, and 2 bases lay outside the gene matches. Germline V lookup: CDR1 LNHDA, CDR2 SQIVND (reference sequence). The CDR3 nucleotides read TGTGCCAGTAGTATAGGACAGGGGGCTTATCAGCCCCAGCATTTT. Amino acids: CASSIGQGAYQPQHF.

The genes are TRBV2 and TRBJ2-1; 7 nucleotides match TRBD1. CDR1 is SNHLY and CDR2 is FYNNEI in the germline V gene. The CDR3 is made up of 14 amino acids. After removal of 8 bases from V and 1 base from J, the junction contained 5 bases not matched to a gene. This CDR3 is CASGQDASYNEQFF. In DNA, the CDR3 is TGTGCCAGCGGACAGGACGCATCCTACAATGAGCAGTTCTTC.

The chain recombines TRBV7-8 with TRBJ1-5; the D gene is possibly TRBD1 (5 bases). The ends were cut back, 1 base at V and 5 bases at J, with 12 bases in the middle. Germline V gives CDR1 SGHVS, CDR2 FQNEAQ. CDR3 length equals 15 residues. The CDR3 DNA sequence: TGTGCCAGCAGCTTAGTAGGGGCGGTACATCAGCCCCAGCATTTT. This gives the protein CASSLVGAVHQPQHF.

This clone was found a few times. V usage is TRBV4-1 and J usage is TRBJ2-7; 8 bases match TRBD1. The germline V gene encodes CDR1 MGHRA and CDR2 YSYEKL. V trimming: 1 base; J trimming: 2 bases; junction bases outside the gene matches: 7. The CDR3 consists of 16 residues. The CDR3 DNA is TGCGCCAGCAGCCAAGTCGATGCGACAGGGGCCTACGAGCAGTACTTC. The encoded protein is CASSQVDATGAYEQYF.

The chain joins TRBV28 to TRBJ1-5; a weak D match, TRBD1 (6 bases). CDR1 is MDHEN and CDR2 is SYDVKM in the germline V gene. This CDR3 comprises 14 residues. The V and J ends lost 8 bases and 6 bases respectively, with 17 bases between them. CDR3 amino acids: CASLRLQGFQPQHF. The CDR3 DNA sequence: TGTGCCAGCCTCCGCCTACAGGGCTTTCAGCCCCAGCATTTT. Based on the CDR3 plus reference TRBV28 and TRBJ1-5, the full variable domain is DVKVTQSSRYLVKRTGEKVFLECVQDMDHENMFWYRQDPGLGLRLIYFSYDVKMKEKGDIPEGYSVSREKKERFSLILESASTNQTSMYLCASLRLQGFQPQHFGDGTRLSIL.